The 13 T cell receptor beta chains in this list originate from one sample, sequenced in a study of cytomegalovirus exposure and HLA in healthy donors. Vbeta (60) and Jbeta (13) primers were used in the PCR. Some clones are missing from TCRdb's copy, which holds only in-frame ones; the method was immunoSEQ multiplex PCR. The sample is made up of 45,000 to 55,000 clones, and the top ten hold about 6.1% of it. Sequencing was done on a sample of PBMCs. Every receptor here comes from a male donor in good health and CMV-seropositive.

This chain uses TRBV7-9 with TRBJ1-1; D remains ambiguous. V was trimmed by 3 bases and J by 2 bases, leaving 10 bases between them. CDR3 length equals 14 residues. CDR1 and CDR2 from the germline V gene are SEHNR and FQNEAQ (reference sequence). CDR3 residues: CASSFAGPNTEAFF. The CDR3 coding sequence is TGTGCCAGCAGCTTCGCAGGCCCTAACACTGAAGCTTTCTTT.

The CDR3 coding sequence is TGTGCCAGCAGTTACGGGACAGGGCTCTACGAGCAGTACTTC. It is translated as CASSYGTGLYEQYF. This sequence joins TRBV6-5 and TRBJ2-7; TRBD1 aligns across 9 bases. Germline V gene lookup returns CDR1 MNHEY and CDR2 SVGAGI. V was clipped by 2 bases and J by 3 bases; unmatched bases: 2. The CDR3 runs to 14 residues.

The chain employs TRBV27 and TRBJ2-3; tentatively, D is TRBD1 (5 bases). CDR1 and CDR2 from the germline V gene are MNHEY and SMNVEV (reference sequence). The CDR3 has 15 amino acids. The ends were cut back, 2 bases at V and 2 bases at J, with 11 bases in the middle. CDR3 sequence reads: CASSLNRYLTDTQYF. CDR3 bases: TGTGCCAGCAGTTTAAACAGGTACCTCACAGATACGCAGTATTTT.

This rearrangement joins TRBV6-4 to TRBJ1-6; D is undetermined. Germline loops: CDR1 MRHNA, CDR2 SNTAGT. The CDR3 runs to 20 residues. Trimming stripped 5 bases from V and 7 bases from J, with 30 bases between. The CDR3 DNA reads TGTGCCAGCAGTCAACAAAAATCGGCCAGGCCAAAGGTACGAAATTCACCCCTCCACTTT. Encoded protein: CASSQQKSARPKVRNSPLHF.

The chain employs TRBV5-4 and TRBJ2-7; D is perhaps TRBD2 (6 bases). Germline V CDR1 and CDR2: SGHNT, YYREEE (reference sequence). The V and J ends lost 0 bases and 5 bases respectively, with 9 bases between them. The CDR3 is 13 residues long. Here the CDR3 reads CASSLGQRDEQYF. CDR3 coding DNA: TGTGCCAGCAGCTTGGGCCAGCGGGACGAGCAGTACTTC.

The genes are TRBV4-1 and TRBJ1-3; D is unresolved. V dropped 5 bases and J dropped 0 bases, with 11 bases sitting between them. The CDR3 sequence is 15 residues long. CDR1 MGHRA and CDR2 YSYEKL come from the germline V gene. CDR3 coding DNA: TGCGCCAGCAGCTCTCCCGGGGTCTCTGGAAACACCATATATTTT. This gives the protein CASSSPGVSGNTIYF.

As regards this clone: The junction and the germline gene differ at one end; a read error may be behind it. The chain joins TRBV19 to TRBJ1-5; 7 bases line up with TRBD1. Germline V CDR1 and CDR2: LNHDA, SQIVND (reference sequence). This CDR3 comprises 12 residues. CDR3 sequence reads: CASSIDGPGTDF. The CDR3 region has the DNA TGTGCCAGTAGTATAGATGGTCCCGGGACAGATTTT.

This CDR3 is CASSLEGRGTYEQYF. In DNA form, the CDR3 reads TGTGCCAGCAGCTTAGAGGGTCGGGGGACCTACGAGCAGTACTTC. The chain recombines TRBV11-1 with TRBJ2-7, with D possibly TRBD2 on 6 matching bases. The V end lost 1 base, the J end lost 2 bases, and 12 bases lay between the germline ends. The germline CDR1 and CDR2 sequences are SGHAT and FQDESV (reference sequence). The CDR3 has 15 residues.

The rearrangement uses TRBV18 and TRBJ1-4, with a weak D call TRBD1 (6 bases). V was shortened by 2 bases and J by 10 bases, with 17 bases between the two germline ends. The germline V gene encodes CDR1 KGHSH and CDR2 LQKENI. The CDR3 spans 15 residues. CDR3 DNA sequence: TGTGCCAGCTCACCATTCAGGGGATCAGAGGGAAAACTGTTTTTT. Its translation: CASSPFRGSEGKLFF.

This chain uses TRBV7-2 with TRBJ2-5; 8 bases are shared with TRBD1. The J call is doubtful: the DNA matches TRBJ2-7 better. This CDR3 is built from 15 residues. Looked up from germline, CDR1 is SGHTA and CDR2 is FQGNSA. CDR3 DNA: TGTGCCAGCAGCCCGGGGACAGGCGGGCTTTACGAGCAGTACTTC. It yields the protein CASSPGTGGLYEQYF.

The chain combines TRBV5-1 with TRBJ2-5, with 16 positions matching TRBD2. Germline CDR1 SGHRS, CDR2 YFSETQ. J was trimmed by 0 bases and V by 1 base; bases with no gene match: 6. The CDR3 is made up of 19 amino acids. CDR3: CASSLILGLAGGNQETQYF. CDR3 in DNA: TGCGCCAGCAGCTTGATTCTGGGACTAGCGGGGGGGAACCAAGAGACCCAGTACTTC.

The chain is built from TRBV6-5 and TRBJ2-2; D unclear. This CDR3 has 11 residues. Trimming removed 7 bases from V and 7 bases from J, with 7 bases in between. Per germline, CDR1 MNHEY and CDR2 SVGAGI. CDR3 residues: CASNFGGELFF. CDR3 sequence (DNA): TGTGCCAGCAACTTTGGCGGGGAGCTGTTTTTT.

The rearrangement joins TRBV7-9 to TRBJ2-2; 7 bases line up with TRBD1. The germline CDR1 and CDR2 sequences are SEHNR and FQNEAQ (reference sequence). The CDR3 runs 15 residues. The V and J ends lost 2 bases and 5 bases, in that order; junction bases with no gene match: 5. CDR3 sequence (DNA): TGTGCCAGCAGCTTAAGACAGGGCGGGACCGGGGAGCTGTTTTTT. This gives the protein CASSLRQGGTGELFF.